This T cell receptor beta chain comes out of a study of HIV-infected children after antiretroviral therapy interruption. Turning to the study itself: Children had CD4+ above 500, viral load below 50 copies/ml, either treatment arm. In continuous treatment, analyzed samples were from weeks 0, 48 and 150.

Trimming took off 0 bases at V and 6 bases at J, with 12 bases between the two ends. This CDR3 has 14 residues. Germline V gene sequence: CDR1 SGHRS, CDR2 YFSETQ. Findings of the study overall: The CD45RA+ naive sort may contain some EMRA or stem memory cells. Naive CD4+ Gini coefficient rose by interruption end, suggesting clonal expansion.

Unique molecular identifiers were included in an RNA-based 3' RACE TCR library. TCRdb analysed the 3' RACE reads with MiXCR anew, one entry per CDR3 protein. The table includes around 47,000 distinct CDR3 sequences, approximately 4% detected once. The treatment here: PENTA 11 planned treatment interruption arm or continuous ART arm. This clonotype was observed many times. Antigen unknown. This rearrangement joins TRBV5-1 to TRBJ1-2; D not certain. The receptor was isolated from a pool of human donors with HIV. Here the sequenced sample was CD45RA+ CD4+ T cells from PBMCs, pooled from several time points, taken from a donor given antiretroviral therapy, either interrupted or continuous. Subset reported: naive CD4+ CD45RA+ CD45RO- T cells. The CDR3 DNA sequence: TGCGCCAGCAGCTTGGGGCAGGAGGGTCATGGCTACACCTTC. It specifies CASSLGQEGHGYTF.